This TCR beta chain was found in a study of control samples from healthy donors and cancer patients. Here immunoSEQ multiplex PCR was the method, and the copy in TCRdb shows in-frame clones only, minus some. There are some 90,000 clones in the sample; approximately 90% occur only once, and around 1.3% lies in the top ten. The CDR3 covers 13 residues. Trimming removed 1 base from V and 7 bases from J, with 7 bases in between. Germline V gene lookup returns CDR1 SNHLY and CDR2 FYNNEI. Sequencing was done on a sample of blood. The origin of this receptor is a woman aged 45-60 years in good health. This chain joins TRBV2 and TRBJ2-2, with a possible D match to TRBD2 (5 bases). The CDR3 reads CASSEVRDGELFF. CDR3 nucleotide sequence: TGTGCCAGCAGTGAAGTTCGGGACGGGGAGCTGTTTTTT.